Listed below are T cell receptor beta chains from one sample, sequenced in a study of shared clonotypes between healthy human individuals. The assay was immunoSEQ multiplex PCR, and TCRdb's table has in-frame clones only and misses some. Of hundreds of thousands of clones listed, approximately 74% are singletons. Sequencing was carried out using memory CD4+ T cells sorted from blood. The origin of the receptors is a young woman in good health. CDR3s include the opening cysteine and the closing phenylalanine or tryptophan. The D gene is left open where the match is weak. Expanded clones get a size class; other rows say once, few or many, or leave the size out.

j_call	cdr3_length	clone_size	v_call	d_call	cdr3_nt	cdr3_aa
TRBJ1-5	17	NA	TRBV18	NA	TGTGCCAGCTCACCAAACCCCCCGGGAGGGTCCAATCAGCCCCAGCATTTT	CASSPNPPGGSNQPQHF
TRBJ1-5	15	NA	TRBV5-5	NA	TGTGCCAGCAGCTTGGTGACAGGCACCAATCAGCCCCAGCATTTT	CASSLVTGTNQPQHF
TRBJ2-3	17	few	TRBV6-4	TRBD2	TGTGCCAGCAGTGAGGGACTAGCGGGAGGGCCCGGAGATACGCAGTATTTT	CASSEGLAGGPGDTQYF
TRBJ1-2	14	NA	TRBV27	NA	TGTGCCAGCAGTTGGAACGGGTGGAGCTATGGCTACACCTTC	CASSWNGWSYGYTF
TRBJ2-7	16	NA	TRBV6-6	NA	TGTGCCAGCAGTTACTTTGGGGGCGGGAGTACTTACGAGCAGTACTTC	CASSYFGGGSTYEQYF
TRBJ1-3	14	NA	TRBV6-6	NA	TGTGCCAGCACCAATGGCGACTCTGGAAACACCATATATTTT	CASTNGDSGNTIYF
TRBJ1-1	17	NA	TRBV14	TRBD1	TGTGCCAGCAGCCGAACAAACTACAGGGGAATGAACACTGAAGCTTTCTTT	CASSRTNYRGMNTEAFF
TRBJ2-2	15	NA	TRBV11-2	NA	TGTGCCAGCAGCCCCAGGACAGTACCCACCGGGGAGCTGTTTTTT	CASSPRTVPTGELFF
TRBJ1-2	14	NA	TRBV7-8	NA	TGTGCCAGCAGCCCGATGAGGGGTAACTATGGCTACACCTTC	CASSPMRGNYGYTF
TRBJ2-5	11	NA	TRBV25-1	NA	TGTGCCAGCCGGGGGACGGAGACCCAGTACTTC	CASRGTETQYF
TRBJ2-1	15	few	TRBV9	NA	TGTGCCAGCAGCCGGGGCCGCAGCTCCTACAATGAGCAGTTCTTC	CASSRGRSSYNEQFF
TRBJ2-7	19	NA	TRBV5-1	TRBD2	TGCGCCAGCAGCTCCACACCCGGGACTAGCGGGAGGACCCTCTACGAGCAGTACTTC	CASSSTPGTSGRTLYEQYF
TRBJ2-3	14	NA	TRBV11-2	NA	TGTGCCAGCAGGAGGACGGCCCTATACGGTACGCAGTATTTT	CASRRTALYGTQYF
TRBJ1-5	11	NA	TRBV21-1	NA	TGTGCCAGCAGCAAAGCGCAGCCCCAGCATTTT	CASSKAQPQHF
TRBJ2-7	17	NA	TRBV5-4	NA	TGTGCCAGCAGCTTGACGGTATCCAGGGGATTATGGAACGAGCAGTACTTC	CASSLTVSRGLWNEQYF
TRBJ2-3	13	NA	TRBV28	NA	TGTGCCAGCAGTAACAATCCGCCGAATACGCAGTATTTT	CASSNNPPNTQYF
TRBJ1-1	15	few	TRBV14	NA	TGTGCCAGCAGCCAAGGGTTTGGGGTGAACACTGAAGCTTTCTTT	CASSQGFGVNTEAFF
TRBJ2-1	12	NA	TRBV18	NA	TGTGCCAGCTCACCTCAGGAACGTGAGCAGTTCTTC	CASSPQEREQFF
TRBJ1-1	15	NA	TRBV5-4	NA	TGTGCCAGCTATTTGGGAGCACTATCCTCCACTGAAGCTTTCTTT	CASYLGALSSTEAFF
TRBJ2-1	14	NA	TRBV25-1	NA	TGTGCCAGCAACCGGGATGAAAGGGGGAATGAGCAGTTCTTC	CASNRDERGNEQFF
TRBJ2-2	16	once	TRBV28	NA	TGTGCCAGCAGGAGGGGGACGGACTCGAACACCGGGGAGCTGTTTTTT	CASRRGTDSNTGELFF
TRBJ2-5	15	NA	TRBV2	TRBD1	TGTGCCATCCCTGGACAGGGGGCGCTTGAAAAGACCCAGTACTTC	CAIPGQGALEKTQYF
TRBJ2-3	16	NA	TRBV5-1	NA	TGCGCCAGCAGCGCCGGGACTGTAACTAGCACAGATACGCAGTATTTT	CASSAGTVTSTDTQYF
TRBJ2-7	11	NA	TRBV28	NA	TGTGCCAGCAGCCAGTTTCGAGAGCAGTACTTC	CASSQFREQYF
TRBJ1-3	15	NA	TRBV7-9	NA	TGTGCCAGCAGCCCAGGACGGTCCTCTGGAAACACCATATATTTT	CASSPGRSSGNTIYF
TRBJ1-2	14	NA	TRBV19	TRBD1	TGTGCCAGTACAGGGACAGGCTCCGCGGGGGGCTACACCTTC	CASTGTGSAGGYTF
TRBJ2-1	15	NA	TRBV11-2	NA	TGTGCCAGCAGCCTCCTGGGGGGCTCCTACAATGAGCAGTTCTTC	CASSLLGGSYNEQFF
TRBJ2-5	13	NA	TRBV30	NA	TGTGCCTGGAGTATTAAGGGACAAGAGACCCAGTACTTC	CAWSIKGQETQYF
TRBJ1-2	14	NA	TRBV28	NA	TGTGCCAGCAAGGACGGGCCGTCGGTCTATGGCTACACCTTC	CASKDGPSVYGYTF
TRBJ2-1	12	NA	TRBV6-6	NA	TGTGCCAGCAGTTACCAGGGAAATGAGCAGTTCTTC	CASSYQGNEQFF
TRBJ2-1	16	NA	TRBV11-3	NA	TGTGCCAGCAGTATTAGCGGACCAAGCTCCTACAATGAGCAGTTCTTC	CASSISGPSSYNEQFF
TRBJ2-7	13	many	TRBV2	NA	TGTGCCAGCCTTCGGGACCTAGCCTACGAGCAGTACTTC	CASLRDLAYEQYF
TRBJ1-5	16	NA	TRBV4-2	TRBD1	TGTGCCAGCAGCCAAGATGTTGGGACAGTGGGTCAGCCCCAGCATTTT	CASSQDVGTVGQPQHF
TRBJ2-1	12	once	TRBV28	TRBD2	TGTGCCAGCAGGAAGCGGGAGTTTGAGCAGTTCTTC	CASRKREFEQFF
TRBJ1-1	14	NA	TRBV19	TRBD1	TGTGCCAGTAGTATGGGACAGCTGAACACTGAAGCTTTCTTT	CASSMGQLNTEAFF
TRBJ1-5	19	NA	TRBV4-1	TRBD1	TGCGCCAGCAGCCTAATGACAGGGCAGGGGAGGCCTTTCGGGCAGCCCCAGCATTTT	CASSLMTGQGRPFGQPQHF
TRBJ2-5	13	NA	TRBV2	NA	TGTGCCAGCAGGGACAGCTACCAAGAGACCCAGTACTTC	CASRDSYQETQYF
TRBJ2-7	15	NA	TRBV28	NA	TGTGCCAGCAGTCCGGGAAACAGGGGAGGGTACGAGCAGTACTTC	CASSPGNRGGYEQYF
TRBJ2-1	15	once	TRBV4-1	TRBD1	TGCGCCAGCAGCCGAGGACAGGGCACCTACAATGAGCAGTTCTTC	CASSRGQGTYNEQFF
TRBJ2-3	14	few	TRBV10-1	NA	TGCGCCAGCAGTGGGCCCGGCGGTTTGGATACGCAGTATTTT	CASSGPGGLDTQYF
TRBJ2-3	14	NA	TRBV5-1	NA	TGCGCCAGCAGCAAGGGGACGAGCACAGATACGCAGTATTTT	CASSKGTSTDTQYF
TRBJ2-2	16	NA	TRBV18	TRBD1	TGTGCCAGCTCACCGATCCGGGACAGACCAACCGGGGAGCTGTTTTTT	CASSPIRDRPTGELFF
TRBJ2-2	19	NA	TRBV7-8	TRBD2	TGTGCCAGCAGCTCCGGCGGACTAGCGGGAGCCGGGAACACCGGGGAGCTGTTTTTT	CASSSGGLAGAGNTGELFF
TRBJ2-5	14	NA	TRBV29-1	NA	TGCAGCGTTGGAAAACGACAGATCCAAGAGACCCAGTACTTC	CSVGKRQIQETQYF